Each of the 20 T cell receptor beta chains below was sequenced from the same sample in a study of T cells in Graves' hyperthyroidism and ophthalmopathy. Researchers took RNA transcripts and amplified the TCR beta CDR3 regions from them. HTBI primers were used for first-round RT-PCR of the TCR CDR3. TCRdb re-called the multiplex PCR reads through MiXCR, storing one row per CDR3 protein. The profile shows approximately 400,000 distinct CDR3 sequences, approximately 14% of them singletons. Sequencing input: blood. The receptors originated from a woman aged 18-29 years with Graves' hyperthyroidism that later progressed to Graves' ophthalmopathy.

A few counts support this clonotype. V is TRBV10-3 and J is TRBJ1-3; D is undetermined. Germline V gene lookup returns CDR1 ENHRY and CDR2 SYGVKD. The CDR3 is made up of 13 amino acids. Trimming stripped 3 bases from V and 4 bases from J, with 7 bases between. Written as DNA, the CDR3 is TGTGCCATCAGTGATACCACAGGAAACACCATATATTTT. Its protein product is CAISDTTGNTIYF.

The V and J genes are TRBV9 and TRBJ2-1; 7 bases match TRBD2. The last part of the DNA fits TRBJ2-7 better; the J call may be wrong. Germline V gene data show CDR1 as SGDLS and CDR2 as YYNGEE. The CDR3 spans 16 residues. CDR3 bases: TGTGCCAGCAGCCCCCGCGGGGGAGGCTCGTACAATGAGCAGTACTTC. It yields the protein CASSPRGGGSYNEQYF.

This clonotype was counted ten times or more. The CDR3 region is CASSYDRLEHGETQYF. The CDR3, as DNA: TGTGCCAGCAGTTACGACAGACTAGAGCATGGGGAGACCCAGTACTTC. The chain joins TRBV6-2 or TRBV6-3 to TRBJ2-5, with D perhaps TRBD2 (6 bases). This CDR3 comprises 16 residues. Trimming removed 2 bases from V and 5 bases from J, with 18 bases in between. In germline, CDR1 is MNHEY, CDR2 SVGEGT.

This clonotype was detected many times. CDR3 sequence reads: CASSPGQRTDTQYF. CDR3 coding DNA: TGTGCCAGCTCACCGGGGCAGCGCACAGATACGCAGTATTTT. The chain recombines TRBV18 with TRBJ2-3, with D possibly TRBD1 on 5 matching bases. V was cut by 3 bases and J by 1 base, with 8 bases left in between. CDR1 is KGHSH, CDR2 LQKENI, per germline. There are 14 residues in the CDR3.

This clonotype has at least ten counts. The V and J genes are TRBV5-1 and TRBJ1-5; no definite D call. In germline, CDR1 is SGHRS, CDR2 YFSETQ. The CDR3 spans 13 residues. Trimming left V 0 bases short and J 3 bases short, with 4 bases between. The CDR3 sequence: CASSLVPNQPQHF. The CDR3 bases are TGCGCCAGCAGCTTGGTCCCCAATCAGCCCCAGCATTTT.

This clonotype was detected only a few times. The chain uses TRBV20-1 and TRBJ1-3; 8 bases fit TRBD1. J gave up 0 bases and V 1 base, and 14 bases lay outside the gene matches. From germline, CDR1 is DFQATT and CDR2 SNEGSKA (reference sequence). This CDR3 spans 19 amino acids. The CDR3 nucleotides read TGCAGTGCTAGAGCCCCCGGGACAGGCTTCCCCTTCTCTGGAAACACCATATATTTT. Protein product: CSARAPGTGFPFSGNTIYF.

This clonotype was seen at least ten times. The chain joins TRBV5-5 to TRBJ2-5; D not certain. V shed 6 bases and J shed 1 base, with 10 bases lying between them. Per germline, CDR1 SGHKS and CDR2 YYEKEE (reference sequence). The CDR3 contains 13 residues. Here the CDR3 DNA reads TGTGCCAGCAATAGGGCACCCCAAGAGACCCAGTACTTC. Translating it yields CASNRAPQETQYF.

This clonotype was seen a handful of times. The V gene is TRBV7-9, the J gene TRBJ2-1; 12 bases match TRBD2. V trimming: 2 bases; J trimming: 7 bases; junction bases outside the gene matches: 18. Germline assignment: CDR1 SEHNR and CDR2 FQNEAQ (reference sequence). This CDR3 is 20 amino acids long. CDR3 bases: TGTGCCAGCAGCTTAAGTACAGGTCAGACTAGCGGGAGTCTTAAGAATGAGCAGTTCTTC. Amino acids: CASSLSTGQTSGSLKNEQFF.

This clonotype was recorded a few times. The chain carries TRBV7-8 and TRBJ2-1; D remains ambiguous. Germline lookup yields CDR1 SGHVS and CDR2 FQNEAQ. The ends were cut back, 1 base at V and 8 bases at J, with 6 bases in the middle. The CDR3 is made up of 12 amino acids. The CDR3, as DNA: TGTGCCAGCAGCTTAGAGGGCTATGAGCAGTTCTTC. Amino acids: CASSLEGYEQFF.

This clonotype was counted many times. The V and J genes are TRBV6-1 and TRBJ2-7, with 11 bases identical to TRBD2. Trimming at V came to 5 bases and at J to 2 bases, leaving 8 bases not matched to a gene. CDR1 is MNHNS and CDR2 is SASEGT in the germline V gene. The CDR3 runs 16 residues. Here the CDR3 DNA reads TGTGCCAGCAGTCGAGCTCCGGGACTAGCGGCCTACGAGCAGTACTTC. The encoded protein is CASSRAPGLAAYEQYF.

The rearrangement uses TRBV6-5 and TRBJ2-4; possibly TRBD2 for D (5 bases). CDR1 and CDR2 (germline): MNHEY, SVGAGI. Trimming cost V 0 bases and J 8 bases, with 11 bases left between them. The CDR3 covers 14 residues. Written as DNA, the CDR3 is TGTGCCAGCAGTTACTCTGAGGAGGCGGACATTCAGTACTTC. This encodes CASSYSEEADIQYF.

Notes on this clonotype: This sequence may be a read error, since a much larger clone differs from it by one base. The chain couples TRBV6-1 to TRBJ2-5, with 9 bases aligning to TRBD1. V was pared by 5 bases and J by 5 bases, with 3 bases of the junction left unmatched. The CDR3 loop spans 13 amino acids. The V gene's germline CDR1 is MNHNS and CDR2 SASEGT. CDR3 coding DNA: TGTGCCAGCAGTTCCGGACAGGGGGAGACCCAGTACTTC. Amino acid sequence: CASSSGQGETQYF.

In this sample, this clonotype turned up a few times. The V and J genes are TRBV14 and TRBJ1-1; TRBD1 might be the D (5 bases). Germline assignment: CDR1 SGHDN and CDR2 FVKESK. V lost 4 bases and J lost 4, with 16 bases in between. The length of the CDR3 is 15 residues. CDR3 in amino acids: CASSPGLAGRTEAFF. The CDR3 DNA reads TGTGCCAGCAGCCCAGGGTTAGCAGGGCGCACTGAAGCTTTCTTT.

The chain recombines TRBV15 with TRBJ1-5; TRBD1 might be the D (5 bases). Germline lookup yields CDR1 LNHNV and CDR2 YYDKDF (reference sequence). V was pared by 0 bases and J by 4 bases, with 7 bases between. The CDR3 has 14 residues. The CDR3 DNA reads TGTGCCACCAGCAGAGACAGGGTGAATCAGCCCCAGCATTTT. It codes for CATSRDRVNQPQHF. Based on the CDR3 plus reference TRBV15 and TRBJ1-5, the full variable domain is DAMVIQNPRYQVTQFGKPVTLSCSQTLNHNVMYWYQQKSSQAPKLLFHYYDKDFNNEADTPDNFQSRRPNTSFCFLDIRSPGLGDTAMYLCATSRDRVNQPQHFGDGTRLSIL.

The rearrangement links TRBV29-1 to TRBJ1-2; maybe TRBD1 (5 bases). The V end lost 8 bases, the J end lost 4 bases, and 17 bases lay between the germline ends. This CDR3 has 13 amino acids. Germline V lookup: CDR1 SQVTM, CDR2 ANQGSEA. The CDR3 DNA follows: TGCAGCACTCAAATCAGGGAGGGCTATGGCTACACCTTC. Encoded protein: CSTQIREGYGYTF. Full variable domain (missing parts from reference TRBV29-1 and TRBJ1-2): SAVISQKPSRDICQRGTSLTIQCQVDSQVTMMFWYRQQPGQSLTLIATANQGSEATYESGFVIDKFPISRPNLTFSTLTVSNMSPEDSSIYLCSTQIREGYGYTFGSGTRLTVV.

In this sample, this clonotype turned up many times. The chain uses TRBV5-1 and TRBJ2-1, with 10 nucleotides matching TRBD2. The CDR3 is made up of 20 amino acids. Unmatched junction bases numbered 20, after V lost 0 bases and J lost 8 bases. Germline lookup yields CDR1 SGHRS and CDR2 YFSETQ. The CDR3 nucleotides are TGCGCCAGCAGCTTGGGTTTGAGAGGGCGGCTAGCGGGAGAAGCCGATGAGCAGTTCTTC. This codes for CASSLGLRGRLAGEADEQFF.

This clonotype has a count of ten or more. V is TRBV27 and J is TRBJ1-1; D is uncertain. Trimming removed 4 bases from V and 0 bases from J, with 9 bases in between. Germline CDR1 and CDR2: MNHEY and SMNVEV (reference sequence). The length of the CDR3 is 14 residues. The CDR3 nucleotides read TGTGCCAGCAGTTCACTTTCACTGAACACTGAAGCTTTCTTT. This codes for CASSSLSLNTEAFF.

In regard to this clonotype: An end of the junction does not agree with germline; a read error may underlie this. CDR3 coding DNA: TGTGCCAGCAGCGTAGGGGGTAGCCAGGAGCAGTTCTTC. Its protein product is CASSVGGSQEQFF. The chain has TRBV13 and TRBJ2-1, with a possible D match to TRBD1 (6 bases). The CDR3 loop spans 13 amino acids. Germline V lookup: CDR1 PRHDT, CDR2 FYEKMQ (reference sequence).

V gene TRBV27 combines with J gene TRBJ1-5; D gene uncertain. V gave up 2 bases and J gave up 7 bases, with 12 bases separating them. The CDR3 runs 14 residues. The germline CDR1 and CDR2 sequences are MNHEY and SMNVEV (reference sequence). DNA of the CDR3: TGTGCCAGCAGTTTAGTTTCGGGAGGGCAGCCCCAGCATTTT. Translation: CASSLVSGGQPQHF.

This clonotype was seen at least ten times. The chain joins TRBV20-1 to TRBJ2-3; 7 bases match TRBD1. The length of the CDR3 is 15 residues. V lost 0 bases and J lost 2; bases outside the gene matches: 5. The germline CDR1 and CDR2 sequences are DFQATT and SNEGSKA (reference sequence). In DNA, the CDR3 is TGCAGTGCTAGAGAGGGGACAGCAAACACAGATACGCAGTATTTT. The encoded protein is CSAREGTANTDTQYF.